The 6 T cell receptor beta chains below come from one sample, sequenced in a study of Graves' ophthalmopathy and Graves' hyperthyroidism. As the template, RNA transcripts were used to amplify TCR beta CDR3 regions. First-round RT-PCR used HTBI primers; second-round multiplex PCR followed. Each CDR3 protein is one row after TCRdb ran MiXCR on the multiplex PCR reads. The profile shows tens of thousands of distinct CDR3 sequences, more than 40% of them singletons. Sequenced sample: peripheral blood. These receptor sequences come from an adult woman with Graves' ophthalmopathy.

The chain recombines TRBV20-1 with TRBJ2-7; TRBD2 matches at 10 bases. The V segment lost 3 bases and the J segment 0 bases; nucleotides outside the gene matches: 5. The CDR3 length is 15 residues. From germline, CDR1 is DFQATT and CDR2 SNEGSKA (reference sequence). The CDR3 reads CSARGPSGSSYEQYF. The DNA for the CDR3 is TGCAGTGCTAGGGGGCCTAGCGGGAGCTCCTACGAGCAGTACTTC.

This clonotype was recorded many times. This chain links TRBV11-2 with TRBJ2-1; weak D call: TRBD2 (6 bases). CDR1 and CDR2 from the germline V gene are SGHAT and FQNNGV. V was clipped by 0 bases and J by 8 bases, with 14 bases between them. There are 15 residues in the CDR3. The DNA for the CDR3 is TGTGCCAGCAGCTTAGATCTGGGGGGAGTCGATGAGCAGTTCTTC. Protein sequence: CASSLDLGGVDEQFF.

Many counts were recorded for this clonotype. This rearrangement joins TRBV5-8 to TRBJ1-4; D is possibly TRBD1 (6 bases). This CDR3 is built from 15 residues. Trimming stripped 3 bases from V and 8 bases from J, with 17 bases between. Looked up from germline, CDR1 is SGHTS and CDR2 is YDEGEE. CDR3 loop: CASSWKQGLGEKLFF. The CDR3 coding sequence is TGTGCCAGCAGCTGGAAACAGGGCCTAGGAGAAAAACTGTTTTTT.

A word on this clonotype: The CDR3 ends on some other residue instead of the conserved phenylalanine or tryptophan, so this is likely a read error. This rearrangement joins TRBV20-1 to TRBJ2-7, with 7 nucleotides matching TRBD1. The germline V gene has CDR1 DFQATT and CDR2 SNEGSKA (reference sequence). The CDR3 extends over 15 amino acids. The CDR3 reads CSARKGGGASYEQYL. CDR3 bases: TGCAGCGCTAGAAAAGGGGGCGGAGCCTCCTACGAGCAGTACTTA.

The chain carries TRBV7-3 and TRBJ2-7; 9 nucleotides line up with TRBD2. The length of the CDR3 is 19 residues. Per the germline V gene, CDR1 is SGHTA and CDR2 is FQGTGA. With V trimmed by 2 bases and J by 0 bases, 14 bases remained unmatched. CDR3 in DNA: TGTGCCAGCAGCTTAGGCACAGGGAAGGCTAGCGGGATCTCCTACGAGCAGTACTTC. This encodes CASSLGTGKASGISYEQYF.

The chain uses TRBV25-1 and TRBJ2-3; 12 bases fit TRBD2. This CDR3 contains 13 residues. V shed 5 bases, J shed 15 bases, and the junction held 9 bases outside the gene matches. The germline CDR1 and CDR2 sequences are MGHDK and SYGVNS. The CDR3 loop is CASSPSGRAAFYF. The CDR3 DNA is TGTGCCAGCAGTCCTAGCGGGAGGGCCGCTTTCTATTTT.